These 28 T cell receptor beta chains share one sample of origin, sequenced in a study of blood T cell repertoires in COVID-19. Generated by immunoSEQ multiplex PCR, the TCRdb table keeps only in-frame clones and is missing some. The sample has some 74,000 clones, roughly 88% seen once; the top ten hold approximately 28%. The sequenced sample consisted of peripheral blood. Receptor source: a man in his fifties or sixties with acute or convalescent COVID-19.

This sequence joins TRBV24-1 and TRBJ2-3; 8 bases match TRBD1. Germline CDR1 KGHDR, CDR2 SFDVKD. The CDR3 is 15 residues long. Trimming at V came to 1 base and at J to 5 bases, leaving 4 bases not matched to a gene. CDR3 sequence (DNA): TGTGCCACCAGTGATTTTTACAGGGGGATAGATACGCAGTATTTT. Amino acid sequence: CATSDFYRGIDTQYF.

CDR3 amino acids: CATSDPAGGEQYF. The CDR3 DNA reads as TGTGCCACCAGTGACCCCGCGGGGGGCGAGCAGTACTTC. J is TRBJ2-7 and V is TRBV24-1; 8 bases line up with TRBD2. J lost 6 bases, V lost 4 bases, and 4 bases had no gene match. The CDR3 runs to 13 residues. Germline V gives CDR1 KGHDR, CDR2 SFDVKD.

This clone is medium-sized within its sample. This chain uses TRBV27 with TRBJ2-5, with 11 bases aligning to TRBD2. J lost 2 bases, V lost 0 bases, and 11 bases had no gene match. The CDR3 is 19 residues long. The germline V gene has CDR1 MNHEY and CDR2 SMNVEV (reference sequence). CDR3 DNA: TGTGCCAGCAGTTTATCGATAGGCTCTAGCGGGGGGCCGCAAGAGACCCAGTACTTC. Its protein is CASSLSIGSSGGPQETQYF.

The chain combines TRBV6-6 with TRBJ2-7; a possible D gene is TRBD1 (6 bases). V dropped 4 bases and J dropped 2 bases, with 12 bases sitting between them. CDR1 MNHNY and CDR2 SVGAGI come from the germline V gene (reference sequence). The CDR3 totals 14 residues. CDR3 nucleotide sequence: TGTGCCAGCAGTTTCGGACAGTTGACCTACGAGCAGTACTTC. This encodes CASSFGQLTYEQYF.

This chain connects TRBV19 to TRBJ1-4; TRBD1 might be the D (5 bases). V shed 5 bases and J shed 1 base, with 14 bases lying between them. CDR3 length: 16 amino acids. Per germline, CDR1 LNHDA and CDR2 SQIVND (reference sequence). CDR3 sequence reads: CASSWRGIETNEKLFF. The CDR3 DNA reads TGTGCCAGTAGTTGGAGGGGAATAGAAACTAATGAAAAACTGTTTTTT. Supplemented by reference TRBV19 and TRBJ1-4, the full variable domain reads DGGITQSPKYLFRKEGQNVTLSCEQNLNHDAMYWYRQDPGQGLRLIYYSQIVNDFQKGDIAEGYSVSREKKESFPLTVTSAQKNPTAFYLCASSWRGIETNEKLFFGSGTQLSVL.

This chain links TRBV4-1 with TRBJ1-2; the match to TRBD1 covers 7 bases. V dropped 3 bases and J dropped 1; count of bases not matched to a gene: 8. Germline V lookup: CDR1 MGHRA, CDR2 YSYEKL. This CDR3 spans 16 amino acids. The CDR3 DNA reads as TGCGCCAGCAGCCAGTCACAGGGGACAATTAACTATGGCTACACCTTC. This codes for CASSQSQGTINYGYTF.

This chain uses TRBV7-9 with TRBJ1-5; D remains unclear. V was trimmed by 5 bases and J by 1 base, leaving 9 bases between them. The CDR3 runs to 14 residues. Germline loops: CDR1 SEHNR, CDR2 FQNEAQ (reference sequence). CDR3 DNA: TGTGCCAGCAGCGCGAGAGGAAGCAATCAGCCCCAGCATTTT. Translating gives CASSARGSNQPQHF.

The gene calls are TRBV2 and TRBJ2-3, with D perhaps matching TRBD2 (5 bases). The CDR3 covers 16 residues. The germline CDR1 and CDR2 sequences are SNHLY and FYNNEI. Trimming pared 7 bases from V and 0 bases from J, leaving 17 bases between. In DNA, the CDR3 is TGTGCCAGCACCGCACTAGGCACGACCAGCACAGATACGCAGTATTTT. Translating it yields CASTALGTTSTDTQYF. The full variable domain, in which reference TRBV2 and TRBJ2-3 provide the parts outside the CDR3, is EPEVTQTPSHQVTQMGQEVILRCVPISNHLYFYWYRQILGQKVEFLVSFYNNEISEKSEIFDDQFSVERPDGSNFTLKIRSTKLEDSAMYFCASTALGTTSTDTQYFGPGTRLTVL.

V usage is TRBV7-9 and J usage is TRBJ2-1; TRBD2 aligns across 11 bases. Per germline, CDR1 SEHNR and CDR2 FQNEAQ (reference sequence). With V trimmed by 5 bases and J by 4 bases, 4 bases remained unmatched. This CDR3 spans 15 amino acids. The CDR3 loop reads CASSISGGAYNEQFF. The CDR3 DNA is TGTGCCAGCAGCATTAGCGGGGGGGCTTACAATGAGCAGTTCTTC.

CDR3: CASSQQGVNTEAFF. For the CDR3, the DNA is TGCGCCAGCAGCCAACAGGGTGTGAACACTGAAGCTTTCTTT. V and J are TRBV5-1 and TRBJ1-1, with D possibly being TRBD1 (6 bases). CDR1 and CDR2 (germline): SGHRS, YFSETQ. Trimming took off 4 bases at V and 0 bases at J, with 10 bases between the two ends. This CDR3 contains 14 residues.

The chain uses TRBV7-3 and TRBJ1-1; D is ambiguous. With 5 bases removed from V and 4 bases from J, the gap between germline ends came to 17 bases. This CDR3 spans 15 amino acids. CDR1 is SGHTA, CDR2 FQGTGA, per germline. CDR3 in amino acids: CASSNRDDPFTEAFF. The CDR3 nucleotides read TGTGCCAGCAGCAACCGAGATGATCCGTTCACTGAAGCTTTCTTT.

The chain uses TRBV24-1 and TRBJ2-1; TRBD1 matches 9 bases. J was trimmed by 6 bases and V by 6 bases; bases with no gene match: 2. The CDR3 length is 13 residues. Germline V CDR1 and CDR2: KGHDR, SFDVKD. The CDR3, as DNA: TGTGCCACCAGTAACAGGGGGCGCAATGAGCAGTTCTTC. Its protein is CATSNRGRNEQFF.

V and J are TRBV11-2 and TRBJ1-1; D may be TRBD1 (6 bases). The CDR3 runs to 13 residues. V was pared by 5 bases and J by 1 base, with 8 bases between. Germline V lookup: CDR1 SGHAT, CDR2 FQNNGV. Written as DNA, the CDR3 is TGTGCCAGCAGCCCGGGACAGAACACTGAAGCTTTCTTT. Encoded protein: CASSPGQNTEAFF.

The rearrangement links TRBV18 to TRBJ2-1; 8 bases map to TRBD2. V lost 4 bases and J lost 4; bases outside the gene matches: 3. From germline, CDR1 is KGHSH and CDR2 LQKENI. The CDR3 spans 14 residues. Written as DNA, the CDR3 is TGTGCCAGCTCACTCGGGGGGGCATACAATGAGCAGTTCTTC. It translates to CASSLGGAYNEQFF.

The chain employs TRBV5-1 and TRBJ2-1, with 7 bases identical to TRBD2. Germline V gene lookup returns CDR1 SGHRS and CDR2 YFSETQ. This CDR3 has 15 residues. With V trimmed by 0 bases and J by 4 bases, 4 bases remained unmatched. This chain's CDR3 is CASSLELASYNEQFF. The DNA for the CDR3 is TGCGCCAGCAGCTTGGAACTAGCGTCTTACAATGAGCAGTTCTTC.

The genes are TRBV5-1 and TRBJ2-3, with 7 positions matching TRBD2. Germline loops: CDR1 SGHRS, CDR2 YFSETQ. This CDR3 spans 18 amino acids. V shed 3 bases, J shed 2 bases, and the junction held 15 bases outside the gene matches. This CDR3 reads CASSSGGGVLAATDTQYF. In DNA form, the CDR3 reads TGCGCCAGCAGCTCCGGTGGGGGGGTTTTAGCGGCCACAGATACGCAGTATTTT.

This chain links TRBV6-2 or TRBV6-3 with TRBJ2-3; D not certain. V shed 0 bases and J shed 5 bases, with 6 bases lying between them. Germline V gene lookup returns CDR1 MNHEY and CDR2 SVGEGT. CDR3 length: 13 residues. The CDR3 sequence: CASSYSRLDTQYF. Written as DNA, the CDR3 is TGTGCCAGCAGTTACTCGAGATTAGATACGCAGTATTTT.

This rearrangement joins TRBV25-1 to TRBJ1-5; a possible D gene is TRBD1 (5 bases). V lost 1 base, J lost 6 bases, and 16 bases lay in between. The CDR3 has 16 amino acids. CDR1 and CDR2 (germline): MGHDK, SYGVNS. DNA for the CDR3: TGTGCCAGCAGTGAATCAGGGAGGGCCGAGGGTCAGCCCCAGCATTTT. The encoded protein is CASSESGRAEGQPQHF.

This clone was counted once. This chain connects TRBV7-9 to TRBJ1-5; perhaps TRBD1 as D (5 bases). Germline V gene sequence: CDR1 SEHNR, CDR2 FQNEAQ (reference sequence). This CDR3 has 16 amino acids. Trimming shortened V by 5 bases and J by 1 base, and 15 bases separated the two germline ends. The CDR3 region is CASSRGRGGSNQPQHF. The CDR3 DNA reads TGTGCCAGCAGCCGAGGGAGGGGAGGAAGCAATCAGCCCCAGCATTTT.

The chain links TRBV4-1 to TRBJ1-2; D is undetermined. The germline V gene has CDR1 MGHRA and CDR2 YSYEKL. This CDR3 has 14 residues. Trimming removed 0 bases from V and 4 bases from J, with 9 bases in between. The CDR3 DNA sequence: TGCGCCAGCAGCCAAGATCGACATCTCTATGGCTACACCTTC. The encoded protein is CASSQDRHLYGYTF.

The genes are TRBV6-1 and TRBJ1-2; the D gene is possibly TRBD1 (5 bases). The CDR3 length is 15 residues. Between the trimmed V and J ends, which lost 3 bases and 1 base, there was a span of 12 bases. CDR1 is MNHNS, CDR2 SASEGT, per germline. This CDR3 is CASSESGYLNYGYTF. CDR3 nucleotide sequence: TGTGCCAGCAGTGAGTCAGGGTACCTTAACTATGGCTACACCTTC.

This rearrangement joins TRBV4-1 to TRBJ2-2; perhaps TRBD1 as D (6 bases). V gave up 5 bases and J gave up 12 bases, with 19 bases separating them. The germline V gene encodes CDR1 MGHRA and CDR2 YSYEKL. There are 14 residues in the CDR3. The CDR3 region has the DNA TGCGCCAGCAGCAGCCGGGACACCAAAAAGCAGCTGTTTTTT. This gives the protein CASSSRDTKKQLFF.

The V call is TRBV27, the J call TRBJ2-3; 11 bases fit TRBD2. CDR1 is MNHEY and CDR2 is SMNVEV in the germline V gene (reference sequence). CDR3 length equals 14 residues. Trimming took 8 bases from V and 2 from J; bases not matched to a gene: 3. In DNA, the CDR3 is TGTGCCAGCTCACTAGCGGGGGTCACAGATACGCAGTATTTT. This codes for CASSLAGVTDTQYF.

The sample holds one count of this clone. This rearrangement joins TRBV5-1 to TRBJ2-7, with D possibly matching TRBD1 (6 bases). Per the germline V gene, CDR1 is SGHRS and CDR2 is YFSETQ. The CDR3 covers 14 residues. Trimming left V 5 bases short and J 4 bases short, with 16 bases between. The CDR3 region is CASSYRDTFYEQYF. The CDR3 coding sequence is TGCGCCAGCAGTTATCGGGACACATTTTACGAGCAGTACTTC.

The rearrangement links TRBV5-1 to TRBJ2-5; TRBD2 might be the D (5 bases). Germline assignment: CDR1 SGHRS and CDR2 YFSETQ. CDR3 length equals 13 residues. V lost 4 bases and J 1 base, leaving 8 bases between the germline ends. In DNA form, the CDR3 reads TGCGCCAGCAGCCCCGGACTCCAAGAGACCCAGTACTTC. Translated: CASSPGLQETQYF.

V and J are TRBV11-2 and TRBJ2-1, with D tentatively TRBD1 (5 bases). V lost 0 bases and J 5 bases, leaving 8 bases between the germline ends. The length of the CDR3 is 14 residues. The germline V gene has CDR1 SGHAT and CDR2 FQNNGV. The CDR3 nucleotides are TGTGCCAGCAGCTTAGATTTCAGGGACAATGAGCAGTTCTTC. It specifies CASSLDFRDNEQFF.

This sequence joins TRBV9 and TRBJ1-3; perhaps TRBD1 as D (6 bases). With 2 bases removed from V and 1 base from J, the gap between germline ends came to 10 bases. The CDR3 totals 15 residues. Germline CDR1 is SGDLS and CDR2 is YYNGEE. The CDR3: CASSVTQGSGNTIYF. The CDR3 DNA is TGTGCCAGCAGCGTCACTCAGGGGTCTGGAAACACCATATATTTT.

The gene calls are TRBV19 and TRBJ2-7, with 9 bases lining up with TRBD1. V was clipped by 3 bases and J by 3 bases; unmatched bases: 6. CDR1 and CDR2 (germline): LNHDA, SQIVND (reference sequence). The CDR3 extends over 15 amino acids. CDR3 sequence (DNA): TGTGCCAGTAGTATTACGGGACAGGGTGACTACGAGCAGTACTTC. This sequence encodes CASSITGQGDYEQYF. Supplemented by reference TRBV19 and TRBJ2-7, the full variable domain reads DGGITQSPKYLFRKEGQNVTLSCEQNLNHDAMYWYRQDPGQGLRLIYYSQIVNDFQKGDIAEGYSVSREKKESFPLTVTSAQKNPTAFYLCASSITGQGDYEQYFGPGTRLTVT.